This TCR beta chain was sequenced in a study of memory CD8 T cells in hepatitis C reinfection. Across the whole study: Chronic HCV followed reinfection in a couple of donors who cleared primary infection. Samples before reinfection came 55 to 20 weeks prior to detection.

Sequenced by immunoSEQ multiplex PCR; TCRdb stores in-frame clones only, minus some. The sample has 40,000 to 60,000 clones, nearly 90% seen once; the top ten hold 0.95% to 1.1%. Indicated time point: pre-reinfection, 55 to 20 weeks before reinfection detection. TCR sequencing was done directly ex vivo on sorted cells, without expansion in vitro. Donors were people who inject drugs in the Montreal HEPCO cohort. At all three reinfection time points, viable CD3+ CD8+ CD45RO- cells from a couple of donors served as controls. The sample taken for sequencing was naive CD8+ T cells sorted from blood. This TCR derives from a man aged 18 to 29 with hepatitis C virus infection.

This chain's CDR3 is CASSQFGQGSQPQHF. CDR3 DNA sequence: TGCGCCAGCAGCCAGTTCGGACAGGGGAGTCAGCCCCAGCATTTT. V and J are TRBV4-1 and TRBJ1-5, with 9 positions matching TRBD1. The CDR3 totals 15 residues. Looked up from germline, CDR1 is MGHRA and CDR2 is YSYEKL. Trimming at V came to 3 bases and at J to 6 bases, leaving 6 bases not matched to a gene.